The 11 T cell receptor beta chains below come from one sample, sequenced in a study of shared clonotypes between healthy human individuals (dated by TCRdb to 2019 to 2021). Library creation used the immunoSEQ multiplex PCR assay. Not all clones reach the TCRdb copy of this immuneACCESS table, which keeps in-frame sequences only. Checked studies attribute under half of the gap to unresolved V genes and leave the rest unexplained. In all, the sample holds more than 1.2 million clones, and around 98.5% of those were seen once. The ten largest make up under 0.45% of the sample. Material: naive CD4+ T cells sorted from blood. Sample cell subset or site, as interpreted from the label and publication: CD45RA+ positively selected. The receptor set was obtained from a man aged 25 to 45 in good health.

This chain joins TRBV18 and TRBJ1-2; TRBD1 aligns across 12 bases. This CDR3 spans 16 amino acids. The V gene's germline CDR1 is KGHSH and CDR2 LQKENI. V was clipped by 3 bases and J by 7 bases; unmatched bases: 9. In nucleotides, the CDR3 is TGTGCCAGCTCACCCCGGGACAGGGGGCAAAGGGTTGGCTACACCTTC. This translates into CASSPRDRGQRVGYTF.

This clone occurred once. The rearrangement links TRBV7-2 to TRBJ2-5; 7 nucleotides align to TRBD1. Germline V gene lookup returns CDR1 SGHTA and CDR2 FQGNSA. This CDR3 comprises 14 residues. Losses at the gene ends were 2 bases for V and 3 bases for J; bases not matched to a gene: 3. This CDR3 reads CASSLPRGKETQYF. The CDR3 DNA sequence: TGTGCCAGCAGCTTACCCAGGGGGAAAGAGACCCAGTACTTC.

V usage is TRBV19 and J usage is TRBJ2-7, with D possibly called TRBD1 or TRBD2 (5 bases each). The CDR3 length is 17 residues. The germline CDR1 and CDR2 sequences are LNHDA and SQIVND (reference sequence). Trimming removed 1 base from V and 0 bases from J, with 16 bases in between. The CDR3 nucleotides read TGTGCCAGTAGTATAGTAAGTCCGGGACGGGGCTCCTACGAGCAGTACTTC. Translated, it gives CASSIVSPGRGSYEQYF.

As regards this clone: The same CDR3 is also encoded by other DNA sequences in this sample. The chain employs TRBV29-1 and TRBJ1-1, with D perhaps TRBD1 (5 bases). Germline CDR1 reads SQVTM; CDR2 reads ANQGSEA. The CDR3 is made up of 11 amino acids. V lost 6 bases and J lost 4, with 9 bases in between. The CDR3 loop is CSVGAVTEAFF. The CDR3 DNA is TGCAGCGTCGGGGCCGTCACTGAAGCTTTCTTT.

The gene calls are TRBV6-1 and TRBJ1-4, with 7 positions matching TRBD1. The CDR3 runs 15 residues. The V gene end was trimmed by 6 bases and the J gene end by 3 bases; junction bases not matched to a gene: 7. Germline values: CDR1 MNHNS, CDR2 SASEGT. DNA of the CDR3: TGTGCCAGCAGCCCAAGGACAGGCTCTAATGAAAAACTGTTTTTT. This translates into CASSPRTGSNEKLFF.

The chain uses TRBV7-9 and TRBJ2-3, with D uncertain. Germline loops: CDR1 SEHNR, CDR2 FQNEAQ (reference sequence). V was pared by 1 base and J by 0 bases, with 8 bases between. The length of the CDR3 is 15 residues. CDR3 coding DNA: TGTGCCAGCAGCTTAGGCCAGTCTAGCACAGATACGCAGTATTTT. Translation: CASSLGQSSTDTQYF.

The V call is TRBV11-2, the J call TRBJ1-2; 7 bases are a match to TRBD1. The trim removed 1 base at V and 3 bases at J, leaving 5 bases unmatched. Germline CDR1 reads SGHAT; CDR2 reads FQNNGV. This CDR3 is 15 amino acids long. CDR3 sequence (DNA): TGTGCCAGCAGCTTAGTACAGGGGCGAGACTATGGCTACACCTTC. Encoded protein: CASSLVQGRDYGYTF.

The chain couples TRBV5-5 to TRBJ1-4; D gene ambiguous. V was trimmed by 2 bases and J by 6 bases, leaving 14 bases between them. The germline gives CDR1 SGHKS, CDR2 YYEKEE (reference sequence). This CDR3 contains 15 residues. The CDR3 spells CASSFSSADHEKLFF. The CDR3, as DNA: TGTGCCAGCAGCTTTTCTTCGGCGGATCATGAAAAACTGTTTTTT.

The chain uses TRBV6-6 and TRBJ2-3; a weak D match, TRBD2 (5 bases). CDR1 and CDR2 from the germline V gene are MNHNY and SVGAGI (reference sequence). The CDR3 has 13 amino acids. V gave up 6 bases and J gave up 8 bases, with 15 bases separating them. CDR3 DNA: TGTGCCAGCAGCAGGACTGGCTGGGGTACGCAGTATTTT. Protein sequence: CASSRTGWGTQYF.

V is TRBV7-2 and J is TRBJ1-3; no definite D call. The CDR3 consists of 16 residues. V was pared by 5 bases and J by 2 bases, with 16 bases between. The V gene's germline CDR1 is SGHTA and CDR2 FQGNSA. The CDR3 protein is CASSPDYGRAGNTIYF. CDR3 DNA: TGTGCCAGCAGCCCCGATTATGGGAGGGCTGGAAACACCATATATTTT.

CDR3 sequence reads: CAIADSGSYEQYF. CDR3 DNA: TGTGCCATCGCGGACAGTGGCTCCTACGAGCAGTACTTC. The V call is TRBV10-3, the J call TRBJ2-7; tentative D call: TRBD1 (6 bases). The V end lost 8 bases, the J end lost 0 bases, and 11 bases lay between the germline ends. The CDR3 runs to 13 residues. Germline lookup yields CDR1 ENHRY and CDR2 SYGVKD.